This entry lists 25 T cell receptor beta chains sequenced from one sample in a study of blood T cell repertoires in COVID-19. TCRdb keeps only in-frame clones here, not all; method: immunoSEQ multiplex PCR. This sample has about 250,000 clones; around 83% occur once, and the top ten carry 4.5% to 7%. Sequenced sample: peripheral blood. Source of these receptors: a man older than 75 with acute or convalescent COVID-19.

The rearrangement uses TRBV5-4 and TRBJ2-2, with D uncertain. Looked up from germline, CDR1 is SGHNT and CDR2 is YYREEE (reference sequence). The V and J ends lost 2 bases and 2 bases respectively, with 7 bases between them. The CDR3 is 14 amino acids. CDR3 bases: TGTGCCAGCAGCTTAACCACTAACACCGGGGAGCTGTTTTTT. Its translation is CASSLTTNTGELFF.

The chain joins TRBV24-1 to TRBJ2-1; TRBD2 aligns across 9 bases. The CDR3 has 13 amino acids. The germline gives CDR1 KGHDR, CDR2 SFDVKD. Trimming at V came to 7 bases and at J to 8 bases, leaving 5 bases not matched to a gene. The CDR3 loop reads CATSTSGFYEQFF. CDR3 DNA: TGTGCCACCAGCACTAGCGGGTTCTATGAGCAGTTCTTC.

V usage is TRBV19 and J usage is TRBJ2-1, with D perhaps matching TRBD2 (6 bases). The germline V and J ends were trimmed by 5 bases and 2 bases, with 16 bases remaining between them. The CDR3 spans 16 residues. Looked up from germline, CDR1 is LNHDA and CDR2 is SQIVND (reference sequence). CDR3 amino acids: CASSWEAMIPYNEQFF. The CDR3 region has the DNA TGTGCCAGTAGTTGGGAGGCCATGATCCCCTACAATGAGCAGTTCTTC. Supplemented by reference TRBV19 and TRBJ2-1, the full variable domain reads DGGITQSPKYLFRKEGQNVTLSCEQNLNHDAMYWYRQDPGQGLRLIYYSQIVNDFQKGDIAEGYSVSREKKESFPLTVTSAQKNPTAFYLCASSWEAMIPYNEQFFGPGTRLTVL.

This clone was seen more than once but under ten times. The gene calls are TRBV28 and TRBJ1-6; 8 nucleotides line up with TRBD1. Germline assignment: CDR1 MDHEN and CDR2 SYDVKM. The CDR3 is 15 residues long. The V and J ends lost 5 bases and 8 bases, in that order; junction bases with no gene match: 8. CDR3 in DNA: TGTGCCAGCAGTCCGTCGGGGACAGGTGATTCACCCCTCCACTTT. Its translation is CASSPSGTGDSPLHF. Based on the CDR3 plus reference TRBV28 and TRBJ1-6, the full variable domain is DVKVTQSSRYLVKRTGEKVFLECVQDMDHENMFWYRQDPGLGLRLIYFSYDVKMKEKGDIPEGYSVSREKKERFSLILESASTNQTSMYLCASSPSGTGDSPLHFGNGTRLTVT.

J is TRBJ1-4 and V is TRBV19; D might be TRBD1 (6 bases). The CDR3 has 14 amino acids. Deletions cut 10 bases from V and 5 bases from J, with 17 bases between. Per germline, CDR1 LNHDA and CDR2 SQIVND (reference sequence). The CDR3 is CATRDTGRNEKLFF. In DNA, the CDR3 is TGTGCCACCCGGGACACCGGGAGGAATGAAAAACTGTTTTTT.

The gene calls are TRBV3-1 (or the pseudogene TRBV3-2) and TRBJ2-3; 7 positions match TRBD2. Germline V CDR1 and CDR2: LGHDT, YNNKEL (reference sequence). V dropped 4 bases and J dropped 5; count of bases not matched to a gene: 9. The CDR3 is made up of 15 amino acids. DNA for the CDR3: TGTGCCAGCAGCCCGGGATCCGCTAGCGGAGATACGCAGTATTTT. Protein sequence: CASSPGSASGDTQYF.

The chain recombines TRBV24-1 with TRBJ2-7; TRBD2 matches 7 bases. The ends lost 9 bases at V and 2 bases at J; junction bases unmatched: 12. In germline, CDR1 is KGHDR, CDR2 SFDVKD. The CDR3 runs 15 residues. DNA for the CDR3: TGTGCCACCGGTGGGACTAAAGGGGCGGCCTACGAGCAGTACTTC. It is translated as CATGGTKGAAYEQYF.

CDR3 amino acids: CASSSYSGSSYNEQFF. The CDR3, as DNA: TGTGCCAGCAGCTCCTATAGCGGGAGCTCCTACAATGAGCAGTTCTTC. The chain combines TRBV7-2 with TRBJ2-1; 9 nucleotides align to TRBD2. Per germline, CDR1 SGHTA and CDR2 FQGNSA. This CDR3 has 16 amino acids. Germline trimming cut 4 bases from V and 0 bases from J; bases unmatched to any gene: 4.

The chain couples TRBV5-1 to TRBJ1-4, with D possibly being TRBD1 (6 bases). V lost 5 bases and J lost 4, with 12 bases in between. Germline loops: CDR1 SGHRS, CDR2 YFSETQ. The CDR3 extends over 14 amino acids. CDR3 nucleotide sequence: TGCGCCAGCAGTGCACAGGGACATAATGAAAAACTGTTTTTT. It is translated as CASSAQGHNEKLFF.

This chain joins TRBV27 and TRBJ1-4, with 8 bases aligning to TRBD1. Germline V gene lookup returns CDR1 MNHEY and CDR2 SMNVEV (reference sequence). Unmatched junction bases numbered 4, after V lost 3 bases and J lost 7 bases. The CDR3 is 14 amino acids. The DNA of the CDR3 is TGTGCCAGCAGTTTCAGGGGGCAGGGTGAAAAACTGTTTTTT. It is translated as CASSFRGQGEKLFF.

J is TRBJ2-3 and V is TRBV30, with D uncertain. This CDR3 has 16 residues. V dropped 4 bases and J dropped 0 bases, with 17 bases sitting between them. Germline V gene lookup returns CDR1 GTSNPN and CDR2 SVGIG (reference sequence). Here the CDR3 DNA reads TGTGCCTGGACCCTATCGGCGGTACGGAGCACAGATACGCAGTATTTT. Residues: CAWTLSAVRSTDTQYF.

The chain recombines TRBV30 with TRBJ1-1; no firm D call. The V gene lost 2 bases and the J gene lost 4 bases, with 8 bases spanning the gap. Germline-derived CDR1 and CDR2 are GTSNPN and SVGIG (reference sequence). This CDR3 contains 12 residues. In DNA, the CDR3 is TGTGCCTGGAGTCGTGGTAGCACTGAAGCTTTCTTT. It translates to CAWSRGSTEAFF.

The CDR3 DNA reads TGTGCCAGCAGCTTAACGGGTGTCACTAGCGGTTACGGGGAGCTGTTTTTT. It translates to CASSLTGVTSGYGELFF. V usage is TRBV7-3 and J usage is TRBJ2-2; 8 bases agree with TRBD2. V lost 0 bases, J lost 7 bases, and 10 bases stayed unmatched. CDR1 SGHTA and CDR2 FQGTGA come from the germline V gene. The CDR3 sequence is 17 residues long.

This sequence joins TRBV6-5 and TRBJ1-6, with 9 bases fitting TRBD1. The CDR3 covers 15 residues. Germline lookup yields CDR1 MNHEY and CDR2 SVGAGI. V dropped 2 bases and J dropped 10; count of bases not matched to a gene: 6. The CDR3 coding sequence is TGTGCCAGCAGTTACGGGACAGGGTTTGAATCACCCCTCCACTTT. It encodes CASSYGTGFESPLHF.

This chain joins TRBV3-1 (or the pseudogene TRBV3-2) and TRBJ2-1, with 9 bases matching TRBD2. In germline, CDR1 is LGHDT, CDR2 YNNKEL (reference sequence). The CDR3 has 14 amino acids. The V segment lost 7 bases and the J segment 2 bases; nucleotides outside the gene matches: 3. CDR3 in DNA: TGTGCCAGCACCCGCGGGAGGGCCTACAATGAGCAGTTCTTC. It encodes CASTRGRAYNEQFF.

V and J are TRBV3-1 (or the pseudogene TRBV3-2) and TRBJ2-3; TRBD1 might be the D (5 bases). The CDR3 covers 14 residues. The germline V gene has CDR1 LGHDT and CDR2 YNNKEL (reference sequence). V was cut by 4 bases and J by 6 bases, with 14 bases left in between. The DNA of the CDR3 is TGTGCCAGCAGCCGGGGCAGGCTGGGGGATACGCAGTATTTT. This codes for CASSRGRLGDTQYF.

The chain employs TRBV7-8 and TRBJ2-1; 13 bases match TRBD2. The CDR3 covers 15 residues. V shed 1 base and J 10 bases; nucleotides not matched to a gene: 4. CDR1 SGHVS and CDR2 FQNEAQ come from the germline V gene. CDR3: CASSLGTSGGREQFF. DNA for the CDR3: TGTGCCAGCAGCTTAGGGACTAGCGGGGGACGGGAGCAGTTCTTC. The whole variable domain, remainder taken from reference TRBV7-8 and TRBJ2-1, is GAGVSQSPRYKVAKRGQDVALRCDPISGHVSLFWYQQALGQGPEFLTYFQNEAQLDKSGLPSDRFFAERPEGSVSTLKIQRTQQEDSAVYLCASSLGTSGGREQFFGPGTRLTVL.

V and J are TRBV5-6 and TRBJ1-2; TRBD1 agrees at 8 bases. This CDR3 has 14 amino acids. Germline CDR1 SGHDT, CDR2 YYEEEE. With 4 bases clipped from V and 7 bases from J, the junction kept 9 bases outside the gene matches. The CDR3 reads CASSPSAGGFGYTF. DNA of the CDR3: TGTGCCAGCAGCCCCTCGGCAGGGGGCTTTGGCTACACCTTC.

This chain connects TRBV2 to TRBJ2-5, with 9 bases lining up with TRBD1. The CDR3 totals 14 residues. Germline values: CDR1 SNHLY, CDR2 FYNNEI. V was clipped by 5 bases and J by 4 bases; unmatched bases: 5. This CDR3 is CASSQDRGVETQYF. CDR3 bases: TGTGCCAGCAGTCAGGACAGGGGCGTAGAGACCCAGTACTTC.

In this sample, this clone turned up a few times. V gene TRBV28 combines with J gene TRBJ2-7; 7 nucleotides align to TRBD2. J gave up 0 bases and V 8 bases, and 4 bases lay outside the gene matches. The CDR3 has 13 amino acids. Germline-derived CDR1 and CDR2 are MDHEN and SYDVKM. CDR3 sequence (DNA): TGTGCCAGCGGGCTAGCGGCCTCCTACGAGCAGTACTTC. It specifies CASGLAASYEQYF.

CDR3 region: CASSSAGTEETQYF. CDR3 in DNA: TGTGCCAGCAGTTCAGCCGGGACAGAAGAGACCCAGTACTTC. The rearrangement joins TRBV27 to TRBJ2-5; 7 nucleotides line up with TRBD1. The germline V gene has CDR1 MNHEY and CDR2 SMNVEV (reference sequence). The CDR3 sequence is 14 residues long. V shed 4 bases and J 3 bases; nucleotides not matched to a gene: 5.

V gene TRBV20-1 combines with J gene TRBJ2-7, with 8 bases that match TRBD2. The V segment lost 3 bases and the J segment 1 base; nucleotides outside the gene matches: 5. Germline V gene data show CDR1 as DFQATT and CDR2 as SNEGSKA (reference sequence). The length of the CDR3 is 14 residues. This CDR3 reads CSASVLAGSYEQYF. The DNA for the CDR3 is TGCAGTGCTAGTGTGTTAGCGGGATCCTACGAGCAGTACTTC.

V and J are TRBV18 and TRBJ1-4; TRBD1 matches at 7 bases. Germline loops: CDR1 KGHSH, CDR2 LQKENI. The CDR3 runs to 14 residues. V gave up 5 bases and J gave up 5 bases; unmatched junction bases: 5. In DNA, the CDR3 is TGTGCCAGCTCAAGGACAGGTGCAAATGAAAAACTGTTTTTT. It specifies CASSRTGANEKLFF.

V is TRBV5-1 and J is TRBJ2-1; maybe TRBD2 (6 bases). CDR1 is SGHRS and CDR2 is YFSETQ in the germline V gene. Trimming left V 4 bases short and J 1 base short, with 15 bases between. The CDR3 covers 16 residues. The CDR3 reads CASSPPGLVSYNEQFF. For the CDR3, the DNA is TGCGCCAGCAGCCCGCCGGGACTGGTGTCCTACAATGAGCAGTTCTTC. Filled out from reference TRBV5-1 and TRBJ2-1, the complete variable domain reads KAGVTQTPRYLIKTRGQQVTLSCSPISGHRSVSWYQQTPGQGLQFLFEYFSETQRNKGNFPGRFSGRQFSNSRSEMNVSTLELGDSALYLCASSPPGLVSYNEQFFGPGTRLTVL.

The rearrangement uses TRBV30 and TRBJ1-3; possible D gene TRBD1, 5 bases. V lost 0 bases and J 0 bases, leaving 12 bases between the germline ends. The CDR3 sequence is 16 residues long. Germline CDR1 GTSNPN, CDR2 SVGIG (reference sequence). The CDR3 DNA follows: TGTGCCTGGAGTGTACGCCAGGGCCACTCTGGAAACACCATATATTTT. It translates to CAWSVRQGHSGNTIYF.